A single sample is the source of the 2 T cell receptor beta chains below, sequenced in a study of beta chain features in type 1 diabetes. The whole isolated RNA underwent reverse transcription, so sequencing captured expressed TCRB transcripts. Assay: immunoSEQ multiplex PCR; the TCRdb copy retains only in-frame clones and omits some. The sample includes hundreds of thousands of clones, about 16% of them seen just once. Sequenced: naive CD4+ T cells from blood. The receptors here all came from a man between 18 and 29 years old in good health.

V is TRBV6-5 and J is TRBJ1-1, with a tentative D call TRBD1 (5 bases). This CDR3 has 12 amino acids. Germline-derived CDR1 and CDR2 are MNHEY and SVGAGI. The ends were cut back, 6 bases at V and 10 bases at J, with 15 bases in the middle. The CDR3 here is CASSPGRVGAFF. As DNA, the CDR3 is TGTGCCAGCAGCCCGGGACGGGTGGGAGCTTTCTTT.

This clone was observed a handful of times. The J gene is TRBJ2-6, the V gene TRBV18; 8 bases agree with TRBD2. The germline gives CDR1 KGHSH, CDR2 LQKENI. The CDR3 runs 18 residues. The junction had 8 bases not matched to a gene; V was cut back by 4 bases and J by 0 bases. CDR3 in DNA: TGTGCCAGCTCACAGTCGGGACTAGTAATCTCTGGGGCCAACGTCCTGACTTTC. Translation gives CASSQSGLVISGANVLTF.